This T cell receptor beta chain was recovered during a study of cytomegalovirus exposure and HLA in healthy donors. The PCR used 60 Vbeta and 13 Jbeta primers. Generated by immunoSEQ multiplex PCR, the TCRdb table keeps only in-frame clones and is missing some. Of some 130,000 clones in the sample, 72% are singletons; the top ten hold under 5.5%. CDR1 LNHDA and CDR2 SQIVND come from the germline V gene (reference sequence). This CDR3 is built from 13 residues. V lost 10 bases and J lost 3, with 16 bases in between. The chain carries TRBV19 and TRBJ2-7; TRBD2 is a possible D gene (5 bases). This TCR was sampled from a middle-aged man in good health and CMV-seropositive. Sequencing was carried out using PBMCs. CDR3 amino acids: CATAAGNLYEQYF. CDR3 in DNA: TGTGCCACGGCGGCCGGGAACCTCTACGAGCAGTACTTC.